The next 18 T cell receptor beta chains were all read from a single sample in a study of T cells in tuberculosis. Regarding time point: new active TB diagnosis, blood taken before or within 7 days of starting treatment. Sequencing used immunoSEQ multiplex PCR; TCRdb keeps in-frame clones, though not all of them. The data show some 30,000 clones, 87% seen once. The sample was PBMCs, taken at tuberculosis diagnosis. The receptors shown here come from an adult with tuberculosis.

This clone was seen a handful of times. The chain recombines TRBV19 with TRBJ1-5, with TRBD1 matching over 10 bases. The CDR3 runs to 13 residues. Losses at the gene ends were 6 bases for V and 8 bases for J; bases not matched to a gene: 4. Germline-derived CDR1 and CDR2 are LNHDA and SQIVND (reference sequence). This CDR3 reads CASRGQGVEPQHF. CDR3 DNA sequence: TGTGCCAGTAGAGGACAGGGGGTAGAGCCCCAGCATTTT. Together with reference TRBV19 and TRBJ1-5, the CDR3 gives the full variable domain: DGGITQSPKYLFRKEGQNVTLSCEQNLNHDAMYWYRQDPGQGLRLIYYSQIVNDFQKGDIAEGYSVSREKKESFPLTVTSAQKNPTAFYLCASRGQGVEPQHFGDGTRLSIL.

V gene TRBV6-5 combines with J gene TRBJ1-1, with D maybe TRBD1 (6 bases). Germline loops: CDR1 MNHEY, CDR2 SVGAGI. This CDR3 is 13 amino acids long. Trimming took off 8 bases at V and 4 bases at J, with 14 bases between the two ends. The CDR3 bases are TGTGCCAGCTACCGGACAGCCCGCACTGAAGCTTTCTTT. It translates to CASYRTARTEAFF.

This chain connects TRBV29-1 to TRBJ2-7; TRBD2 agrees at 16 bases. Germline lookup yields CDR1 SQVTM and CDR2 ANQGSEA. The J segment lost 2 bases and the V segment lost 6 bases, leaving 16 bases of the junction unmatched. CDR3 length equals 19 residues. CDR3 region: CSVGTGLAGGPSTPYEQYF. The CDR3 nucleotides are TGCAGCGTGGGGACGGGACTAGCGGGAGGGCCAAGTACCCCCTACGAGCAGTACTTC.

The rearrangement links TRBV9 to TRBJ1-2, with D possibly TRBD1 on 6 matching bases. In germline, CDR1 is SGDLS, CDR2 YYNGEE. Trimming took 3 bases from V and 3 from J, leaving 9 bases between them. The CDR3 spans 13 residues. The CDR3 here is CASSARGYYGYTF. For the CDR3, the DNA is TGTGCCAGCAGCGCCAGGGGTTACTATGGCTACACCTTC.

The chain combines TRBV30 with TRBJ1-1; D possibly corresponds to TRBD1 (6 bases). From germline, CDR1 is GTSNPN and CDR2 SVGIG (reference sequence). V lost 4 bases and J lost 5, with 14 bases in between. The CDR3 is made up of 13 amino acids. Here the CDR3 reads CAWNQGLGTEAFF. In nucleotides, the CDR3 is TGTGCCTGGAATCAGGGGTTAGGGACTGAAGCTTTCTTT.

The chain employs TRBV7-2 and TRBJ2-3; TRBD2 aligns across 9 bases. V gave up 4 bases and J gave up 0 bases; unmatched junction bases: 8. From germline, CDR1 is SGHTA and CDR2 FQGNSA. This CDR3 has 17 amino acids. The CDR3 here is CASSWKTSGRSTDTQYF. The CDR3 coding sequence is TGTGCCAGCAGCTGGAAGACTAGCGGCAGAAGCACAGATACGCAGTATTTT.

The CDR3: CASSPLGREYGYTF. Here the CDR3 DNA reads TGTGCCAGCAGCCCACTGGGCCGTGAATATGGCTACACCTTC. The chain recombines TRBV7-2 with TRBJ1-2; no clear D gene. The V end was cut by 5 bases, the J end by 5 bases, with 15 bases between. The CDR3 spans 14 residues. Germline assignment: CDR1 SGHTA and CDR2 FQGNSA.

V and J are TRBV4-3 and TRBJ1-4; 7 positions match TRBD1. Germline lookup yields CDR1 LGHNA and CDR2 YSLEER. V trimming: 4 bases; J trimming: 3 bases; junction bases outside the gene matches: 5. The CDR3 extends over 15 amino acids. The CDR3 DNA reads TGCGCCAGCAGCCTTTCCGGGACAGCTAATGAAAAACTGTTTTTT. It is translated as CASSLSGTANEKLFF.

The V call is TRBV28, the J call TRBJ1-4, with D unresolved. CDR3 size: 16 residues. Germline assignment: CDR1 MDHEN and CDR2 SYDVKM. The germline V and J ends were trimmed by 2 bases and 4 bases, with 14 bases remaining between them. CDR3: CASSLESRLINEKLFF. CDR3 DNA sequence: TGTGCCAGCAGTTTAGAATCCCGACTGATTAATGAAAAACTGTTTTTT.

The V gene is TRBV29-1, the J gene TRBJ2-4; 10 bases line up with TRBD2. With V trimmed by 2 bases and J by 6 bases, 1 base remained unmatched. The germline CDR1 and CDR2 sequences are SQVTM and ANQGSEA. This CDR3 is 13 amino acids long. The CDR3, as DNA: TGCAGCGTTGAACCTAGCGGGAGAAACATTCAGTACTTC. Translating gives CSVEPSGRNIQYF.

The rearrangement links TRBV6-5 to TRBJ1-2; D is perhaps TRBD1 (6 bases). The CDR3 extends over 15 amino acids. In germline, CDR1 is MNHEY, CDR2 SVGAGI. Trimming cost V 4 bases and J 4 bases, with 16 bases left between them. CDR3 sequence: CASSSPGVSSYGYTF. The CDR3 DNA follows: TGTGCCAGCAGTTCTCCAGGGGTGTCTTCCTATGGCTACACCTTC.

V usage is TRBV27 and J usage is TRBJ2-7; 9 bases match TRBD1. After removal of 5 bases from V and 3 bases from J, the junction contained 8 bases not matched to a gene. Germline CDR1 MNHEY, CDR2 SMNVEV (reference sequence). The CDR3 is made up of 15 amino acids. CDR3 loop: CASSPTWDRVYEQYF. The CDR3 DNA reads TGTGCCAGCAGTCCTACCTGGGACAGGGTCTACGAGCAGTACTTC.

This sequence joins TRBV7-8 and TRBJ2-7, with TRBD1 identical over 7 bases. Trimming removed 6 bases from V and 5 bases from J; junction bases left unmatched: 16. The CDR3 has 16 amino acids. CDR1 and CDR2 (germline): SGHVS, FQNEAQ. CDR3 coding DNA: TGTGCCAGCAGTGGACAGGCCGGGACCGCTGGGCACGAGCAGTACTTC. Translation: CASSGQAGTAGHEQYF.

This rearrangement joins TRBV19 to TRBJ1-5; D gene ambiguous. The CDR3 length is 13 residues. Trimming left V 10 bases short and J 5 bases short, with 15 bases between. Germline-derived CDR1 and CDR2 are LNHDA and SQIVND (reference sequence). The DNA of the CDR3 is TGTGCCATAGGTAAGGCGAGGGATCAGCCCCAGCATTTT. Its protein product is CAIGKARDQPQHF. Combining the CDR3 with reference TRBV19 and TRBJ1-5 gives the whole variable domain DGGITQSPKYLFRKEGQNVTLSCEQNLNHDAMYWYRQDPGQGLRLIYYSQIVNDFQKGDIAEGYSVSREKKESFPLTVTSAQKNPTAFYLCAIGKARDQPQHFGDGTRLSIL.

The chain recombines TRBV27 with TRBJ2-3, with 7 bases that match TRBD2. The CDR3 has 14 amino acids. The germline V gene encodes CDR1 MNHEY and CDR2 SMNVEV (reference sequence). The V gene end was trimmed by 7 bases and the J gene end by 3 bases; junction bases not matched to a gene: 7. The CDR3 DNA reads TGTGCCAGCAAGGGCGGGGGTGGAACAGATACGCAGTATTTT. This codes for CASKGGGGTDTQYF.

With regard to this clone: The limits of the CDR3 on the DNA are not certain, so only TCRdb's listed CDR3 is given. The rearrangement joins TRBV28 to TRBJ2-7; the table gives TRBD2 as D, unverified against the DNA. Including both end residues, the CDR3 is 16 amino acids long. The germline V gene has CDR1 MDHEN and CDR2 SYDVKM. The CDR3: CASSSSGGGKTYEQYF.

The CDR3 sequence: CASSRRGGDGANVLTF. Here the CDR3 DNA reads TGCGCCAGCAGCCGAAGAGGGGGGGACGGGGCCAACGTCCTGACTTTC. This sequence joins TRBV4-1 and TRBJ2-6; perhaps TRBD2 as D (7 bases). CDR1 and CDR2 from the germline V gene are MGHRA and YSYEKL. V lost 4 bases and J 4 bases, leaving 14 bases between the germline ends. This CDR3 is 16 amino acids long.

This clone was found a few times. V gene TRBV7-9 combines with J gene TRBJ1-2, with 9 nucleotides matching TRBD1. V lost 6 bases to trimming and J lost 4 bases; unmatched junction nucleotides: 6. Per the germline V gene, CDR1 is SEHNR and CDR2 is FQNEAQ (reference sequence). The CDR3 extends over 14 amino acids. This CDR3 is CASRHTGGSYGYTF. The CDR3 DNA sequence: TGTGCCAGCAGACACACAGGGGGCAGCTATGGCTACACCTTC.